The sequence of this T cell receptor beta chain was determined in a study of T cells in Graves' hyperthyroidism and ophthalmopathy. Whole-study findings and limits: A 13 V-J signature model discriminated ophthalmopathy versus stable hyperthyroidism. The model made its ophthalmopathy prediction, and onset followed a median around six months later.

The V end lost 6 bases, the J end lost 0 bases, and 14 bases lay between the germline ends. The CDR3 has 16 residues. Germline CDR1 is LNHDA and CDR2 is SQIVND (reference sequence). For this clonotype: Its antigen is unidentified.

Amplified regions were TCR beta CDR3 sequences from RNA transcripts. The HTBI primer set was used in a first-round RT-PCR of the TCR CDR3. Via MiXCR, TCRdb re-called the multiplex PCR reads, giving one row per CDR3 protein. The sample includes 480,000 or so distinct CDR3 sequences, over 45% of them seen just once. Researchers barred patients who had uncontrolled infection, other autoimmune disease, pregnancy or lactation. Together with thyroid ultrasound, orbital computed tomography, serum thyroxine and TRAb, clinical symptoms were used for diagnoses. This rearrangement joins TRBV19 to TRBJ2-2; D is perhaps TRBD1 or TRBD2 (7 bases each). Sequenced: peripheral blood or thyroid tissue (not recorded which). This TCR was recovered from an adult woman with Graves' disease, either hyperthyroidism or ophthalmopathy (not recorded which). CDR3 region: CASRYRGLPNTGELFF. The CDR3 region has the DNA TGTGCCAGTAGGTACAGGGGACTACCGAACACCGGGGAGCTGTTTTTT.